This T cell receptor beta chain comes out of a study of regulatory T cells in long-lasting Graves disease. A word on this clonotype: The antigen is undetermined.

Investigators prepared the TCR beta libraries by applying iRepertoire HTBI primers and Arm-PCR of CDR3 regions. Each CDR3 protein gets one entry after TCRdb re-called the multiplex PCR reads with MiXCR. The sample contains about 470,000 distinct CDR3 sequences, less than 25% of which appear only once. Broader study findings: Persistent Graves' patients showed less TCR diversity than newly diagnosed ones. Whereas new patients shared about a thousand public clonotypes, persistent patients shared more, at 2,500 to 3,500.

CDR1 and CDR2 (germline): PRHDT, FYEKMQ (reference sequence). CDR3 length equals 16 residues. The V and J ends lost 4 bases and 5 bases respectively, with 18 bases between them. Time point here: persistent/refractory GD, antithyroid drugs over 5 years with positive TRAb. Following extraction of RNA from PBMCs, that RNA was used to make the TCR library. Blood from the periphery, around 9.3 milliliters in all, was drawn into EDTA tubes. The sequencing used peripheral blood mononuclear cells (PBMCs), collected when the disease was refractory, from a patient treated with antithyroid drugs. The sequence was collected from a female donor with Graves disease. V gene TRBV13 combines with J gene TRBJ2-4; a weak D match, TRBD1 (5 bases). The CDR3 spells CASSSFAGPGQNIQYF. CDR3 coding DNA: TGTGCCAGCAGCTCCTTTGCAGGGCCCGGCCAAAACATTCAGTACTTC.